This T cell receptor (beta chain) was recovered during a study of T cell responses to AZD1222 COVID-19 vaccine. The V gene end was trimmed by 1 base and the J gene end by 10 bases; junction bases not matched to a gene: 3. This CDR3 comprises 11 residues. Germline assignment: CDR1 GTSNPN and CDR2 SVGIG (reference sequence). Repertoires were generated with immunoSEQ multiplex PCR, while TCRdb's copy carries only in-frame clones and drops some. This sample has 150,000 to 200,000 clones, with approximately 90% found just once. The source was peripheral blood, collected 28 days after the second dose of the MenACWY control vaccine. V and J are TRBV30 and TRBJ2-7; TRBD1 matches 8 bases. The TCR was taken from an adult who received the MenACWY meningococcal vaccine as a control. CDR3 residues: CAWSATGEQYF. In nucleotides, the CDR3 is TGTGCCTGGAGTGCGACAGGGGAACAGTACTTC.